The TCR beta chain described here comes from a study of CD8+CD57+ T cells in acquired aplastic anemia. On the study more broadly: The average for DNA from sorted CD4+ and CD8+ cells was about 2.9 ug.

The use of genomic DNA as template underpinned the TCR beta VDJ and CDR3 profiling. Using its own MiXCR run on the reads, TCRdb lists one record per CDR3 protein. The profile shows under 200,000 distinct CDR3 sequences, approximately 40% of them singletons. Germline V gene data show CDR1 as MNHEY and CDR2 as SVGEGT. V lost 3 bases and J lost 6, with 18 bases in between. The CDR3 spans 16 residues. The clonotype was recovered from a human donor in good health. The V call is TRBV6-2 or TRBV6-3, the J call TRBJ1-5; D unclear. Sequenced: sorted CD4+, CD8+, or CD8+CD57+ T cells (not recorded which) from PBMCs. CDR3 amino acids: CASSYRTRVGSQPQHF. In nucleotides, the CDR3 is TGTGCCAGCAGTTATCGGACGAGGGTGGGCAGTCAGCCCCAGCATTTT.